Below, 14 T cell receptor beta chains from the same sample are listed, as sequenced in a study of T cells after yellow fever vaccination. MiXCR was run by TCRdb on the 5' RACE reads, yielding one entry per CDR3 protein. The profile shows a few hundred thousand distinct CDR3 sequences, roughly 19% of them singletons. The sample here was PBMCs, taken 15 days after the yellow fever booster vaccination. Receptor source: a man aged 30 to 45 who received the YFV17D yellow fever vaccine.

This clonotype was found a few times. J is TRBJ2-7 and V is TRBV20-1; D remains unclear. Germline assignment: CDR1 DFQATT and CDR2 SNEGSKA (reference sequence). The CDR3 totals 11 residues. Trimming took off 0 bases at V and 4 bases at J, with 4 bases between the two ends. CDR3 sequence reads: CSAREIYEQYF. DNA for the CDR3: TGCAGTGCTAGAGAGATATACGAGCAGTACTTC.

This rearrangement joins TRBV7-2 to TRBJ2-3, with 14 bases matching TRBD2. The CDR3 spans 17 residues. CDR1 SGHTA and CDR2 FQGNSA come from the germline V gene. The V segment lost 2 bases and the J segment 5 bases; nucleotides outside the gene matches: 6. The chain's CDR3 is CASSLRPGLAGEDTQYF. The CDR3 DNA follows: TGTGCCAGCAGCTTACGGCCGGGACTAGCGGGAGAAGATACGCAGTATTTT.

The chain uses TRBV28 and TRBJ2-7; TRBD1 matches 9 bases. V gave up 5 bases and J gave up 4 bases; unmatched junction bases: 6. The CDR3 has 14 amino acids. Germline V CDR1 and CDR2: MDHEN, SYDVKM. In DNA form, the CDR3 reads TGTGCCAGCAGTCCCCGGGACAGGGTATACGAGCAGTACTTC. This codes for CASSPRDRVYEQYF. Filled out from reference TRBV28 and TRBJ2-7, the complete variable domain reads DVKVTQSSRYLVKRTGEKVFLECVQDMDHENMFWYRQDPGLGLRLIYFSYDVKMKEKGDIPEGYSVSREKKERFSLILESASTNQTSMYLCASSPRDRVYEQYFGPGTRLTVT.

This clonotype was observed a handful of times. Written as DNA, the CDR3 is TGCAGTGCTACTGGGGCCAGTCGGTTGGAGACCCAGTACTTC. Its translation: CSATGASRLETQYF. The gene calls are TRBV20-1 and TRBJ2-5; possible D gene TRBD1, 5 bases. Trimming removed 4 bases at V and 5 bases at J, with 17 bases between. The CDR3 runs 14 residues. The germline V gene has CDR1 DFQATT and CDR2 SNEGSKA (reference sequence).

The CDR3 here is CASSQEEGANTEAFF. In DNA, the CDR3 is TGTGCCAGCAGCCAAGAGGAAGGAGCGAACACTGAAGCTTTCTTT. This chain uses TRBV3-1 with TRBJ1-1, with D uncertain. CDR1 and CDR2 from the germline V gene are LGHDT and YNNKEL (reference sequence). This CDR3 is 15 amino acids long. V lost 0 bases, J lost 1 base, and 9 bases lay in between.

The chain joins TRBV7-2 to TRBJ2-1, with 7 bases that match TRBD2. This CDR3 comprises 15 residues. V trimming: 5 bases; J trimming: 6 bases; junction bases outside the gene matches: 10. The germline V gene has CDR1 SGHTA and CDR2 FQGNSA. The CDR3 spells CASSNSRTGGNEQFF. The CDR3 bases are TGTGCCAGCAGCAACTCCCGCACGGGAGGCAATGAGCAGTTCTTC.

J is TRBJ2-3 and V is TRBV27; D call uncertain. V was shortened by 0 bases and J by 4 bases, with 8 bases between the two germline ends. The length of the CDR3 is 14 residues. The germline CDR1 and CDR2 sequences are MNHEY and SMNVEV (reference sequence). The CDR3 spells CASSLSPFSDTQYF. The DNA of the CDR3 is TGTGCCAGCAGTTTATCGCCCTTCTCAGATACGCAGTATTTT.

This clonotype came up a few times. This chain connects TRBV7-2 to TRBJ2-3; weak D call: TRBD1 (5 bases). V dropped 0 bases and J dropped 2 bases, with 12 bases sitting between them. Germline assignment: CDR1 SGHTA and CDR2 FQGNSA. The CDR3 has 16 amino acids. The chain's CDR3 is CASSLATGPSTDTQYF. In DNA form, the CDR3 reads TGTGCCAGCAGCTTAGCAACAGGCCCCTCCACAGATACGCAGTATTTT.

This chain connects TRBV7-2 to TRBJ2-7, with TRBD2 identical over 11 bases. This CDR3 contains 14 residues. Germline V gene lookup returns CDR1 SGHTA and CDR2 FQGNSA. With 3 bases clipped from V and 5 bases from J, the junction kept 3 bases outside the gene matches. In nucleotides, the CDR3 is TGTGCCAGCAGCTTCCCGGGACTAGCGGACGAGCAGTACTTC. The encoded protein is CASSFPGLADEQYF.

This clonotype was detected only a few times. The chain recombines TRBV6-2 or TRBV6-3 with TRBJ2-2; 12 bases agree with TRBD1. The germline gives CDR1 MNHEY, CDR2 SVGEGT. This CDR3 spans 16 amino acids. After removal of 1 base from V and 7 bases from J, the junction contained 4 bases not matched to a gene. CDR3 sequence: CASSYWDRGQGGELFF. CDR3 bases: TGTGCCAGCAGTTACTGGGACAGGGGGCAAGGCGGGGAGCTGTTTTTT.

This clonotype was seen a few times. The chain recombines TRBV20-1 with TRBJ2-1, with TRBD2 as a possible D gene (6 bases). From germline, CDR1 is DFQATT and CDR2 SNEGSKA (reference sequence). Trimming stripped 0 bases from V and 4 bases from J, with 13 bases between. The CDR3 contains 15 residues. CDR3 coding DNA: TGCAGTGCTAGAGATTTCGGGAGAGGGTACAATGAGCAGTTCTTC. Residues: CSARDFGRGYNEQFF.

This clonotype was detected only a few times. The chain recombines TRBV7-9 with TRBJ2-1; D ambiguous. CDR1 and CDR2 (germline): SEHNR, FQNEAQ (reference sequence). The V end was cut by 2 bases, the J end by 2 bases, with 10 bases between. The CDR3 contains 15 residues. The CDR3 DNA sequence: TGTGCCAGCAGCTTAAGGTCAGGCCCCTACAATGAGCAGTTCTTC. This encodes CASSLRSGPYNEQFF.

The V and J genes are TRBV29-1 and TRBJ1-2; D remains unclear. The V end was cut by 6 bases, the J end by 3 bases, with 17 bases between. This CDR3 has 14 amino acids. The germline CDR1 and CDR2 sequences are SQVTM and ANQGSEA. The CDR3 reads CSVEVQIDDYGYTF. The CDR3 DNA sequence: TGCAGCGTGGAGGTCCAGATAGATGACTATGGCTACACCTTC.

This clonotype was detected only a few times. The CDR3 bases are TGTGCCTGGAGTGAACTGGGAGAAAGCTCCTACGAGCAGTACTTC. This codes for CAWSELGESSYEQYF. V and J are TRBV30 and TRBJ2-7; tentative D call: TRBD2 (5 bases). Trimming cost V 1 base and J 0 bases, with 13 bases left between them. Germline CDR1 is GTSNPN and CDR2 is SVGIG (reference sequence). CDR3 length: 15 amino acids.